The entry that follows covers one T cell receptor beta chain sequence. The antigen is unknown. The CDR3 has 16 residues. Between the trimmed V and J ends, which lost 4 bases and 0 bases, there was a span of 10 bases. From germline, CDR1 is SGHTA and CDR2 FQGNSA. In the PCR, 60 Vbeta and 13 Jbeta primers were used. Original processing notes: Some 80 million unique TCR beta chains, roughly 11 million shared, were counted in a later analysis. Method: immunoSEQ multiplex PCR; TCRdb's copy keeps in-frame clones and lacks some. The DNA gave D and trimming, while V, J and clone size come from that table. The table has about 240,000 clones, over 70% seen once. This sample was included in a study of cytomegalovirus exposure and HLA in healthy donors. Regarding the study as a whole: The authors reported that TCR beta sequences could predict HLA-A and HLA-B alleles. These predictions were accurate for most subjects in the first cohort. A later analysis revealed that TCR association rates differed between HLA loci, peaking at DRB1 and bottoming out at HLA-C. More clonal expansion characterized HLA-associated TCR beta chains than equally common others in a later analysis.

Source material: PBMCs. The chain carries TRBV7-2 and TRBJ2-6; D unresolved. The sequence came from a woman aged 60-70 years in good health and CMV-seropositive. The CDR3 DNA reads TGTGCCAGCAGCTCAAGAGGTTCCTCTGGGGCCAACGTCCTGACTTTC. Residues: CASSSRGSSGANVLTF. The whole variable domain, remainder taken from reference TRBV7-2 and TRBJ2-6, is GAGVSQSPSNKVTEKGKDVELRCDPISGHTALYWYRQSLGQGLEFLIYFQGNSAPDKSGLPSDRFSAERTGGSVSTLTIQRTQQEDSAVYLCASSSRGSSGANVLTFGAGSRLTVL.